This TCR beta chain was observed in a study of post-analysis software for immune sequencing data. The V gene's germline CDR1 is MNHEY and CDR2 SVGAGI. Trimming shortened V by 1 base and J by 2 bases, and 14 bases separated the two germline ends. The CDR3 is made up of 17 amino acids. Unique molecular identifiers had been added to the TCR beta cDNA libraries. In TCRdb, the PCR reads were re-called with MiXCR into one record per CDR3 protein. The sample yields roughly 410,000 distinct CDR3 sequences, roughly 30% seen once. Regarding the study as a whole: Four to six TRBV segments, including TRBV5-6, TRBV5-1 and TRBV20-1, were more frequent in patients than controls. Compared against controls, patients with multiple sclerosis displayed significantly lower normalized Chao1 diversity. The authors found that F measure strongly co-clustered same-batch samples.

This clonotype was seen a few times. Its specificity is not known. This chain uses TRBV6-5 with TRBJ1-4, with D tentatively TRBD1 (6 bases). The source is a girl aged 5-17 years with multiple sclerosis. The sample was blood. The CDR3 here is CASSYYTHRDTNEKLFF. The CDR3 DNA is TGTGCCAGCAGTTACTACACTCACAGGGATACTAATGAAAAACTGTTTTTT.